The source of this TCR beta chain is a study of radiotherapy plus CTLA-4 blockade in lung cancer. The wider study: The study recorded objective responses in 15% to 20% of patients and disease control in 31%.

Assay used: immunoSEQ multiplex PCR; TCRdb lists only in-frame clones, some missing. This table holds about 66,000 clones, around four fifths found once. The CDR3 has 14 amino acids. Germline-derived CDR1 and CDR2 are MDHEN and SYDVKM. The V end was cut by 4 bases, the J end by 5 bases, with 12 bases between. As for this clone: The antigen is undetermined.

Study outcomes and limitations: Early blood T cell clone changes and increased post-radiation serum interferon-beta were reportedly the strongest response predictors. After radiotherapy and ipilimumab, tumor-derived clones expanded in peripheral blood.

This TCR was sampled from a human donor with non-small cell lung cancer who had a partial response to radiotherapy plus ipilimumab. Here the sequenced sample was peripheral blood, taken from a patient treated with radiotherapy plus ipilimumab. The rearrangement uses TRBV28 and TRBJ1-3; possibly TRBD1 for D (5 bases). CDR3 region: CASSSTTVRNTIYF. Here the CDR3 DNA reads TGTGCCAGCAGTTCTACGACAGTACGAAACACCATATATTTT.